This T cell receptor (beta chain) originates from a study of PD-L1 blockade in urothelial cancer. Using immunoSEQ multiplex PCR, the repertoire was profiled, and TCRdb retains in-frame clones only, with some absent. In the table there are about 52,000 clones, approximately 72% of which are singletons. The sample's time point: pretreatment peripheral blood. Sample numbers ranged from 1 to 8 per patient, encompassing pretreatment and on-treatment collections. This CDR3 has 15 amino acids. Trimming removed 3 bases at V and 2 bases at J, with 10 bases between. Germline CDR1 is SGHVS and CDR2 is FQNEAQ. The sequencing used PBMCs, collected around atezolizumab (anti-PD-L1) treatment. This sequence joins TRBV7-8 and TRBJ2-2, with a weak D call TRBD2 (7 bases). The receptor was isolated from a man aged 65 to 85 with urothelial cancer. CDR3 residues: CASSLGGRNTGELFF. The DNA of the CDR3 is TGTGCCAGCAGCTTGGGGGGGCGAAACACCGGGGAGCTGTTTTTT.